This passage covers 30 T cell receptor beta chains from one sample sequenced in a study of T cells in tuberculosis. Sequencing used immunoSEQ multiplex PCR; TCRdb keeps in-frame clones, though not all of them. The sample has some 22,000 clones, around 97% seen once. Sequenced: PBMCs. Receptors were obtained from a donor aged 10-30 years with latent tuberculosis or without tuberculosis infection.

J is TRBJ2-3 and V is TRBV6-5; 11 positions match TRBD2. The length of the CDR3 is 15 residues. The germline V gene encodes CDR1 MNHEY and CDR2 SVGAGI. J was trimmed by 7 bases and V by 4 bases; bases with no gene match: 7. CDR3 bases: TGTGCCAGCAGTTTCACTAGCGGGGGTTCACATACGCAGTATTTT. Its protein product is CASSFTSGGSHTQYF.

The CDR3: CASSSLQSPTGGKAFF. The CDR3, as DNA: TGTGCCAGCAGCTCTCTACAATCCCCGACAGGGGGAAAGGCTTTCTTT. The chain couples TRBV7-9 to TRBJ1-1; 9 bases fit TRBD1. V gave up 4 bases and J gave up 11 bases; unmatched junction bases: 17. The CDR3 is 16 amino acids. Germline assignment: CDR1 SEHNR and CDR2 FQNEAQ (reference sequence).

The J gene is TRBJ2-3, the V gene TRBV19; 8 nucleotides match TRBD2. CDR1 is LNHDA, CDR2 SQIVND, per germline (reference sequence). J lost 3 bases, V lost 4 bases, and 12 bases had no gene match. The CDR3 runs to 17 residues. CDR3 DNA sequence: TGTGCCAGTAGTAGCCCTGAGCGGGGGTTTATAACAGATACGCAGTATTTT. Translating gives CASSSPERGFITDTQYF.

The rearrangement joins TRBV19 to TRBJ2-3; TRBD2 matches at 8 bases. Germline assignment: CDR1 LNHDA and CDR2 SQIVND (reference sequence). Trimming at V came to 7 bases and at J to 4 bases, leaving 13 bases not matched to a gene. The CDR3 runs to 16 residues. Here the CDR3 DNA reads TGTGCCAGTAATCAAGGGGGACTAGTGAATTCAGATACGCAGTATTTT. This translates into CASNQGGLVNSDTQYF.

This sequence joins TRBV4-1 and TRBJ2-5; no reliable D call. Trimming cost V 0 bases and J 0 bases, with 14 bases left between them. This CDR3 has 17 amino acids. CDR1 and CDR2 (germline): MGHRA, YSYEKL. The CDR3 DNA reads TGCGCCAGCAGCCAAGAAGCCCCCTACTCGTACCAAGAGACCCAGTACTTC. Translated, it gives CASSQEAPYSYQETQYF.

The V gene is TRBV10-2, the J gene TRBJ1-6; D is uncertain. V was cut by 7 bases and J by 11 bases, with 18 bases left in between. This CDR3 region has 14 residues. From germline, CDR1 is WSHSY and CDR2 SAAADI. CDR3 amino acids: CASMTSPGSAPLHF. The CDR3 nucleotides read TGCGCCAGCATGACCAGTCCGGGATCGGCACCCCTCCACTTT.

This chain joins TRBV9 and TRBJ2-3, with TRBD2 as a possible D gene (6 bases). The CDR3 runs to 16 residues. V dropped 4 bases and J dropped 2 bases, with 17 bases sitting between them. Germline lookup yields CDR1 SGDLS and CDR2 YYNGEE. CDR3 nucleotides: TGTGCCAGCAGCTCTGGTTTAGCGGAACACACAGATACGCAGTATTTT. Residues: CASSSGLAEHTDTQYF.

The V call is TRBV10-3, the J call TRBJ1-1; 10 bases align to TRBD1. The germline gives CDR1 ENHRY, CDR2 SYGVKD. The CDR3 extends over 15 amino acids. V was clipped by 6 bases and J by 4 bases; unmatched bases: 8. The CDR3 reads CAIRPGQGIRTEAFF. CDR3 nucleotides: TGTGCCATCAGACCGGGACAGGGGATTCGCACTGAAGCTTTCTTT.

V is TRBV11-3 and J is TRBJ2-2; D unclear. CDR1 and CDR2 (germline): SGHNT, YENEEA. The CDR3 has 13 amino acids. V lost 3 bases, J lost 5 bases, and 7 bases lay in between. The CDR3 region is CASSLFLTGELFF. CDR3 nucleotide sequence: TGTGCCAGCAGCTTGTTTCTAACCGGGGAGCTGTTTTTT.

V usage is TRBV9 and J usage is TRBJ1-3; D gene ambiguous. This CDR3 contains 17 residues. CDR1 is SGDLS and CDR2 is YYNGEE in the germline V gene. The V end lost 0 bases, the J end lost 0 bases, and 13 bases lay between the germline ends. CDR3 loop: CASSVGWAGISGNTIYF. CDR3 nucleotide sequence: TGTGCCAGCAGCGTAGGGTGGGCAGGAATCTCTGGAAACACCATATATTTT.

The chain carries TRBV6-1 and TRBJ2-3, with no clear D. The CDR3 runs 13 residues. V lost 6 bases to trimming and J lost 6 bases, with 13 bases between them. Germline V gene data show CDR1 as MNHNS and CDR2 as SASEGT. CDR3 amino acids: CASRSGVSDTQYF. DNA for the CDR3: TGTGCCAGCAGGAGTGGAGTATCGGATACGCAGTATTTT.

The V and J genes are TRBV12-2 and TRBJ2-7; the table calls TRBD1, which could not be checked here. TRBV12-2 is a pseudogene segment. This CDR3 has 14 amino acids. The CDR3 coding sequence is TGTGCAAGTCGCTCTGGGGACAGGGCAAACGAGCAGTACTTC. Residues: CASRSGDRANEQYF.

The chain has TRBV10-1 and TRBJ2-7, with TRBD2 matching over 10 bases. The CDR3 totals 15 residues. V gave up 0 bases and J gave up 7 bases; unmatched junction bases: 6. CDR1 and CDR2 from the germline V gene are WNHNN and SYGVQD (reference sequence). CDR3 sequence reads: CASSESASGGGEQYF. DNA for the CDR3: TGCGCCAGCAGTGAGTCGGCTAGCGGGGGTGGTGAGCAGTACTTC.

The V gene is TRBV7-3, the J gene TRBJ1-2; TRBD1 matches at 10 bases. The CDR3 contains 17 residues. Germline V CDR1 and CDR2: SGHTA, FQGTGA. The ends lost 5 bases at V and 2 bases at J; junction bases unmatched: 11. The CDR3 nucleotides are TGTGCCAGCAGCCCCAGTCCCGGGACAGGGGCCAACTATGGCTACACCTTC. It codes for CASSPSPGTGANYGYTF. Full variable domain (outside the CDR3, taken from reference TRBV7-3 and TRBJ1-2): GAGVSQTPSNKVTEKGKYVELRCDPISGHTALYWYRQSLGQGPEFLIYFQGTGAADDSGLPNDRFFAVRPEGSVSTLKIQRTERGDSAVYLCASSPSPGTGANYGYTFGSGTRLTVV.

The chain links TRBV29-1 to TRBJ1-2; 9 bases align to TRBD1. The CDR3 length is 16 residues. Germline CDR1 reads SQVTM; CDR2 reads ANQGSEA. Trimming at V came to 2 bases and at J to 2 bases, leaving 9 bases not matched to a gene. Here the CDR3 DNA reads TGCAGCGTTGAACCCCAACCGGGGACAGGGAACTATGGCTACACCTTC. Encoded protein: CSVEPQPGTGNYGYTF.

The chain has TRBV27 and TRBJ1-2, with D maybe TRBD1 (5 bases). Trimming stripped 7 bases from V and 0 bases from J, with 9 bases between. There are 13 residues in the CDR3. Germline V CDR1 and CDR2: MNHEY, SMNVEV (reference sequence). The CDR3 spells CASTRGSNYGYTF. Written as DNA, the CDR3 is TGTGCCAGCACCCGGGGGTCTAACTATGGCTACACCTTC.

CDR3 DNA: TGTGCCAGCAGCCGGGACAGGGCCCAAGAGACCCAGTACTTC. This sequence encodes CASSRDRAQETQYF. The genes are TRBV2 and TRBJ2-5, with 9 nucleotides matching TRBD1. The germline V gene has CDR1 SNHLY and CDR2 FYNNEI. The CDR3 covers 14 residues. The V segment lost 6 bases and the J segment 1 base; nucleotides outside the gene matches: 3.

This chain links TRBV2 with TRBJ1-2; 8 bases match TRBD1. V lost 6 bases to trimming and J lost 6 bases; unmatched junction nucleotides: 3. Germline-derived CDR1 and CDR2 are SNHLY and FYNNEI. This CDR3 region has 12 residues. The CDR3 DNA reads TGTGCCAGCAGCCTGGGACAGGATGGCTACACCTTC. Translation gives CASSLGQDGYTF. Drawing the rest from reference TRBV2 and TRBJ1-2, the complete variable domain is EPEVTQTPSHQVTQMGQEVILRCVPISNHLYFYWYRQILGQKVEFLVSFYNNEISEKSEIFDDQFSVERPDGSNFTLKIRSTKLEDSAMYFCASSLGQDGYTFGSGTRLTVV.

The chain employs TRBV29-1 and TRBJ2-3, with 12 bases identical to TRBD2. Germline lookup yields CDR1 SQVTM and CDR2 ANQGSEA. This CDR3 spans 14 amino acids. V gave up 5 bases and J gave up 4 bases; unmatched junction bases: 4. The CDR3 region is CSVTSGGRADTQYF. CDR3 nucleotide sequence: TGCAGCGTTACTAGCGGGGGGCGGGCAGATACGCAGTATTTT.

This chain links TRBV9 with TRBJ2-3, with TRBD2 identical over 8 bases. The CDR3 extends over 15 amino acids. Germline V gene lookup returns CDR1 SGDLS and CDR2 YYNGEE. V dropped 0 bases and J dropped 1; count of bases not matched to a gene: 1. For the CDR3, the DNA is TGTGCCAGCAGCGTAGATAGCGGGGGCACAGATACGCAGTATTTT. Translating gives CASSVDSGGTDTQYF.

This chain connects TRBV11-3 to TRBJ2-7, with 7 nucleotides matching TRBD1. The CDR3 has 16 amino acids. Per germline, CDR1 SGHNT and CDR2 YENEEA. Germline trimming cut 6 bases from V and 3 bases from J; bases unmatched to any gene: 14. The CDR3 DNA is TGTGCCAGCAGTTTGGGACAGCCTTCCCCTTTCTACGAGCAGTACTTC. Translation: CASSLGQPSPFYEQYF.

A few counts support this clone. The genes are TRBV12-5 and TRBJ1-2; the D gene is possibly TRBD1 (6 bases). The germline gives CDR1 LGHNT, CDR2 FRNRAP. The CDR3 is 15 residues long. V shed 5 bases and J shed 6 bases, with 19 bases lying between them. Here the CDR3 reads CASGPSTGRLNGYTF. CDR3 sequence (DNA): TGTGCTAGTGGTCCCTCGACAGGCCGTCTCAATGGCTACACCTTC. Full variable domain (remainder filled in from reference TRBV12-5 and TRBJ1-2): DARVTQTPRHKVTEMGQEVTMRCQPILGHNTVFWYRQTMMQGLELLAYFRNRAPLDDSGMPKDRFSAEMPDATLATLKIQPSEPRDSAVYFCASGPSTGRLNGYTFGSGTRLTVV.

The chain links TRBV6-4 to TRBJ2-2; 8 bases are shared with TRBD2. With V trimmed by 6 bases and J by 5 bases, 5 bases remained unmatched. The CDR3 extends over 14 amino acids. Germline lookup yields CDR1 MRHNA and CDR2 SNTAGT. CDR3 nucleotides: TGTGCCAGCAGACCGGGACTAGAGACCGGGGAGCTGTTTTTT. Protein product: CASRPGLETGELFF.

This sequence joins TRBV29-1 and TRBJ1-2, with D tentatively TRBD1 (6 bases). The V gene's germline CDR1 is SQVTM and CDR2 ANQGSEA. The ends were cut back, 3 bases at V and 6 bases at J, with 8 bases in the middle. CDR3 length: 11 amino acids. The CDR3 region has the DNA TGCAGCGTTGAGCCAGGGGATGGCTACACCTTC. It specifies CSVEPGDGYTF.

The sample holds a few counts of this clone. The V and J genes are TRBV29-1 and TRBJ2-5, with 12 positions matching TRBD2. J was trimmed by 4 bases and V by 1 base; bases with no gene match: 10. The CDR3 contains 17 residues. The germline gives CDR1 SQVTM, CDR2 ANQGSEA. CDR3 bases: TGCAGCGTTGAAGGCCGACTAGCGGGAGAGGGTTTAGAGACCCAGTACTTC. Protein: CSVEGRLAGEGLETQYF.

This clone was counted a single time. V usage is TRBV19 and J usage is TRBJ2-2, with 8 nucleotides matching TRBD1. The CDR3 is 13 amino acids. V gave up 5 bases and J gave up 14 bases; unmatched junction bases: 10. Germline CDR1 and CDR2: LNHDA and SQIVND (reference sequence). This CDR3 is CASSQGASGFLFF. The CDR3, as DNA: TGTGCCAGTAGTCAGGGGGCCTCGGGGTTCCTGTTTTTT.

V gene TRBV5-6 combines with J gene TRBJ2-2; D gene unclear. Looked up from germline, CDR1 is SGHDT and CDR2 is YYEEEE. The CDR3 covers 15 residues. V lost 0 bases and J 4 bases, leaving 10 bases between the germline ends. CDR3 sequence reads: CASSLGRVGTGELFF. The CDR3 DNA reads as TGTGCCAGCAGCTTGGGCCGGGTCGGCACCGGGGAGCTGTTTTTT.

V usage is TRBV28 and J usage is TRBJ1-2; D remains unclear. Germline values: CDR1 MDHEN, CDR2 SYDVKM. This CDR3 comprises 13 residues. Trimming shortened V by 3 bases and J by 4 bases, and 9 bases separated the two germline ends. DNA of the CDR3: TGTGCCAGCAGTTTTACTCGAAGCTATGGCTACACCTTC. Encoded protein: CASSFTRSYGYTF.

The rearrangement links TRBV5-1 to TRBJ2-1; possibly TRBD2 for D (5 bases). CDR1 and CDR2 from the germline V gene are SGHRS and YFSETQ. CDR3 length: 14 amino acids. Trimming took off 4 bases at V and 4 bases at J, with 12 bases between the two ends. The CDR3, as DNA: TGCGCCAGCAGCCGACCCGGGGATTACAATGAGCAGTTCTTC. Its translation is CASSRPGDYNEQFF.

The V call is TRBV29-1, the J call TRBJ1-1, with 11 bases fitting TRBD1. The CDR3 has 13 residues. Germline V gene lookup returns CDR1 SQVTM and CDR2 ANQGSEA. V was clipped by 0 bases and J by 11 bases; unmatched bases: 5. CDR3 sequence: CSVEDGDRGWAFF. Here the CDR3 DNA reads TGCAGCGTTGAAGATGGGGACAGGGGGTGGGCTTTCTTT.